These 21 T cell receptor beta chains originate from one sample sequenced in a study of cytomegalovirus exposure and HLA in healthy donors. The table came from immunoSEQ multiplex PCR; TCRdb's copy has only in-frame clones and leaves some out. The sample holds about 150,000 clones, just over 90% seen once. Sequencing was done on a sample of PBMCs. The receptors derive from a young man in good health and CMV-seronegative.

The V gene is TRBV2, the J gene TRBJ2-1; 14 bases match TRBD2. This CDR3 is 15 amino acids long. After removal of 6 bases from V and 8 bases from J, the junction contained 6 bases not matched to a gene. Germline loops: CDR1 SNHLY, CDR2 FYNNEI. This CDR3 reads CASSEGLAGVYEQFF. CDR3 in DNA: TGTGCCAGCAGCGAGGGACTAGCGGGAGTGTATGAGCAGTTCTTC.

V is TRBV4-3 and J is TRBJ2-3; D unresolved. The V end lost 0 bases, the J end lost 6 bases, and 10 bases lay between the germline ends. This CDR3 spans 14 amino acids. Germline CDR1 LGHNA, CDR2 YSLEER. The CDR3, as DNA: TGCGCCAGCAGCCAAGAGGGCATCGTGGATACGCAGTATTTT. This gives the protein CASSQEGIVDTQYF.

In nucleotides, the CDR3 is TGTGCCAGCAGCTCACAGACCACCGGAATTGATGAGCAGTTCTTC. Translating gives CASSSQTTGIDEQFF. This rearrangement joins TRBV7-6 to TRBJ2-1; no reliable D call. Germline loops: CDR1 SGHVS, CDR2 FNYEAQ. Trimming stripped 4 bases from V and 8 bases from J, with 18 bases between. The CDR3 loop spans 15 amino acids.

The CDR3 protein is CASSLTTSPDTQYF. The CDR3 DNA follows: TGTGCCAGCAGCTTAACGACTAGCCCGGATACGCAGTATTTT. The chain couples TRBV5-4 to TRBJ2-3; 7 positions match TRBD2. In germline, CDR1 is SGHNT, CDR2 YYREEE (reference sequence). This CDR3 region has 14 residues. V gave up 2 bases and J gave up 6 bases; unmatched junction bases: 6.

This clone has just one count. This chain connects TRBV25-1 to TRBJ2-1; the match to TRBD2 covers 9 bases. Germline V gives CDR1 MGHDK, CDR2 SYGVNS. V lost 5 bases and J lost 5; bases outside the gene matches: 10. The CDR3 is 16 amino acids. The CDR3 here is CASSPSGGLADNEQFF. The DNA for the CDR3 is TGTGCCAGCAGTCCCTCGGGGGGACTAGCAGACAATGAGCAGTTCTTC.

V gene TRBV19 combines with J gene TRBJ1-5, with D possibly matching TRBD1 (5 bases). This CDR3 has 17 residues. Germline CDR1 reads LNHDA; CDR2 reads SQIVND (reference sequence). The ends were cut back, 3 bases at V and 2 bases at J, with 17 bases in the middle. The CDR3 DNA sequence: TGTGCCAGTAGTATGTCTTCGGGGGATAGGGGCAATCAGCCCCAGCATTTT. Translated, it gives CASSMSSGDRGNQPQHF.

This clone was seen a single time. CDR3 protein: CASSLSGGTNYGYTF. The CDR3 DNA follows: TGCGCCAGCAGCTTGTCAGGGGGTACTAACTATGGCTACACCTTC. The gene calls are TRBV5-1 and TRBJ1-2; 7 bases are a match to TRBD1. With 1 base clipped from V and 0 bases from J, the junction kept 3 bases outside the gene matches. The CDR3 loop spans 15 amino acids. Germline V gives CDR1 SGHRS, CDR2 YFSETQ.

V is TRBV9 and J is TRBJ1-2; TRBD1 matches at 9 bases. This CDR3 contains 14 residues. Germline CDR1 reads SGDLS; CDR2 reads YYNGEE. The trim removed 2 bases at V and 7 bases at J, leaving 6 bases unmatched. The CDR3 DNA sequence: TGTGCCAGCAGCGTCCTCACAGGGGGCAGTGGCTACACCTTC. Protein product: CASSVLTGGSGYTF.

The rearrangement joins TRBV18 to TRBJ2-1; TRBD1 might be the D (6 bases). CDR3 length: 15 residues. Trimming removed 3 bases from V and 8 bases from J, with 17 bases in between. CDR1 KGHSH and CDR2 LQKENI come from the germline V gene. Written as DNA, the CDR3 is TGTGCCAGCTCACCCAAAATACAGGGACGGGATGAGCAGTTCTTC. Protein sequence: CASSPKIQGRDEQFF.

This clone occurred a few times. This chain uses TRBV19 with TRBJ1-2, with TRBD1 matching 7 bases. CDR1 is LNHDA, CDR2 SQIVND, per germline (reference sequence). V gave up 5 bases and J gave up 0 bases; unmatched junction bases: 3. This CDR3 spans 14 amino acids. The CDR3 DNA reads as TGTGCCAGTAGTCCCGGGACAGCTAACTATGGCTACACCTTC. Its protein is CASSPGTANYGYTF.

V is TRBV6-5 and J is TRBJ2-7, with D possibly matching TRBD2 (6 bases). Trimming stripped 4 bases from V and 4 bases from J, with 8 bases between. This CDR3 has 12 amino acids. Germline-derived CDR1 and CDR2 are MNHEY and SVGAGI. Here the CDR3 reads CASSSGVYEQYF. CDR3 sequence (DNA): TGTGCCAGCAGTTCGGGGGTGTACGAGCAGTACTTC.

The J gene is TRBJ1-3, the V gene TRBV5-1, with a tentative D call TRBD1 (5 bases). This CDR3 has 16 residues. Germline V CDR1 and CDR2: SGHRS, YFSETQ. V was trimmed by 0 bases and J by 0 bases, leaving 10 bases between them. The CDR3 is CASSLGQPRSGNTIYF. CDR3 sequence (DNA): TGCGCCAGCAGCTTGGGACAGCCGCGCTCTGGAAACACCATATATTTT.

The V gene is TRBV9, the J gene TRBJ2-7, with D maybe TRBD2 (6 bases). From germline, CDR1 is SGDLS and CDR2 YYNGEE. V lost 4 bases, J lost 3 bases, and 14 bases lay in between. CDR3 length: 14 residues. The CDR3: CASSPPGEVYEQYF. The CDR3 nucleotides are TGTGCCAGCAGCCCCCCGGGAGAAGTCTACGAGCAGTACTTC. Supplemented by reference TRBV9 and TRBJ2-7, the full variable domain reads DSGVTQTPKHLITATGQRVTLRCSPRSGDLSVYWYQQSLDQGLQFLIQYYNGEERAKGNILERFSAQQFPDLHSELNLSSLELGDSALYFCASSPPGEVYEQYFGPGTRLTVT.

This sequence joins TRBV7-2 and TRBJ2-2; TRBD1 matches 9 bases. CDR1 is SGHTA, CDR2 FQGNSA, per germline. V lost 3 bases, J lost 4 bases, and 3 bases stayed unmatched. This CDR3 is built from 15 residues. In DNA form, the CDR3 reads TGTGCCAGCAGCTTGGGACAGGGTGCCACCGGGGAGCTGTTTTTT. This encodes CASSLGQGATGELFF.

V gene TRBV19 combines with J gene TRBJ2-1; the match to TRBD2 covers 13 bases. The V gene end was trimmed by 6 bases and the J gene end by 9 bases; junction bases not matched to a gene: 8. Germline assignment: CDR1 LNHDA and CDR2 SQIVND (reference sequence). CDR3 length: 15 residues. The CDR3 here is CASSPGLAGVSEQFF. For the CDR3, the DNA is TGTGCCAGTAGCCCAGGACTAGCGGGAGTTAGTGAGCAGTTCTTC.

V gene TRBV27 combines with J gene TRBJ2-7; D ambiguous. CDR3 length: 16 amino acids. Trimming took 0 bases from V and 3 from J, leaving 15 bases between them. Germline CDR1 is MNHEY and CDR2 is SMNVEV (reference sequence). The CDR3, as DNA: TGTGCCAGCAGTTTATCGGGTGGGCAGCTACTCTACGAGCAGTACTTC. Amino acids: CASSLSGGQLLYEQYF.

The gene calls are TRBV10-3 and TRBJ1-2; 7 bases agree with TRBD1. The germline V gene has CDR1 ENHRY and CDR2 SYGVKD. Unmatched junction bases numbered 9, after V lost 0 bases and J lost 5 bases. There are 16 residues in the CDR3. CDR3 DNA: TGTGCCATCAGTGAGTCTGTGACAGGGTGGTCGTATGGCTACACCTTC. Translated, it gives CAISESVTGWSYGYTF.

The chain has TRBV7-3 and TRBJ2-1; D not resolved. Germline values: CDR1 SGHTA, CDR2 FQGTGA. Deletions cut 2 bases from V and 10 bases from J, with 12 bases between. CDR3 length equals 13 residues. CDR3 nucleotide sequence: TGTGCCAGCAGCTTAGGTCGCTCCGAGGAGCAGTTCTTC. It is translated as CASSLGRSEEQFF. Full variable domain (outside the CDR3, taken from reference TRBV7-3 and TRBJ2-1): GAGVSQTPSNKVTEKGKYVELRCDPISGHTALYWYRQSLGQGPEFLIYFQGTGAADDSGLPNDRFFAVRPEGSVSTLKIQRTERGDSAVYLCASSLGRSEEQFFGPGTRLTVL.

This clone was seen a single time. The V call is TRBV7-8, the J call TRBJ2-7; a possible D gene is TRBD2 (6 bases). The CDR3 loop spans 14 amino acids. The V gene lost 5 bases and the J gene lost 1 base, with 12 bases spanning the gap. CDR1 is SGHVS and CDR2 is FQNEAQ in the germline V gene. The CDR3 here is CASSHLGGSYEQYV. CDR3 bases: TGTGCCAGCAGCCACTTAGGAGGGTCCTACGAGCAGTACGTC.

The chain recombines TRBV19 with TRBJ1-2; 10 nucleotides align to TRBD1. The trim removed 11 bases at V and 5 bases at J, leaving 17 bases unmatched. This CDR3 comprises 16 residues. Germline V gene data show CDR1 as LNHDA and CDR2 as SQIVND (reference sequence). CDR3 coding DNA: TGTGCCGTCAGGGAGGGCCTCGACAGGGGGCCATATGGCTACACCTTC. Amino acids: CAVREGLDRGPYGYTF.

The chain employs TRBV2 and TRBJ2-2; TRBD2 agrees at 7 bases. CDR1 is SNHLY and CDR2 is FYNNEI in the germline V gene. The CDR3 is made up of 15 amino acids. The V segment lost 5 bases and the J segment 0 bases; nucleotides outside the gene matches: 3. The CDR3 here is CASSTLAANTGELFF. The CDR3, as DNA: TGTGCCAGCAGTACGCTAGCGGCGAACACCGGGGAGCTGTTTTTT.